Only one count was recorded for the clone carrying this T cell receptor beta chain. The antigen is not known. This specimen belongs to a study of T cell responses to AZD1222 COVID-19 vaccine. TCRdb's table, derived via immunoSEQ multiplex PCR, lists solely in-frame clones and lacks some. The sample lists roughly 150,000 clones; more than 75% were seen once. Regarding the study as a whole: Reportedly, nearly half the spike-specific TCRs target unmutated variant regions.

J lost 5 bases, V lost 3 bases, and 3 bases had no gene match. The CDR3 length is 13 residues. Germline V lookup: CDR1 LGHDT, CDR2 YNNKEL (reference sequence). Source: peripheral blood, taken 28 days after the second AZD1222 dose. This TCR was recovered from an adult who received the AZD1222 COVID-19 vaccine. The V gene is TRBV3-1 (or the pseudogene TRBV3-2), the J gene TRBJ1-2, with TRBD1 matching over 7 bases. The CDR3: CASSQSRGYGYTF. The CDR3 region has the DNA TGTGCCAGCAGCCAGAGCAGGGGGTATGGCTACACCTTC.